This is a list of T cell receptor beta chains from one sample in a study of blood T cell repertoires in COVID-19. Clones were sequenced by immunoSEQ multiplex PCR, and TCRdb holds only the in-frame ones, with some missing. Found here are more than 300,000 clones, less than 90% of them singletons; the top ten hold approximately 5%. Sequencing was performed on PBMCs or T cells enriched from blood (not recorded which). These receptors all stem from a woman in her forties or fifties who had recovered from COVID-19. Each CDR3 is given with its conserved first and last residue. Some rows mark clone size as missing; the rest say once, few, many or name a class of expanded clone.

abundance,v_gene,CDR3aa
-,TRBV7-2,CASSLGDTPNYGYTF
-,TRBV5-6,CASSPLLTGGNTEAFF
-,TRBV5-4,CASSLEGGNTIYF
-,TRBV2,CASSDQSHSGYTF
-,TRBV5-4,CASRTSGTFSYNEQFF
-,TRBV18,CASSRQSFYEQYF
-,TRBV7-2,CASSPGTGWAEAFF
-,TRBV4-1,CASSQAPTGGANTGELFF
-,TRBV29-1,CSVEAKAGGPNEQFF
-,TRBV6-5,CASSHPGQGSSEQYF
few,TRBV27,CASSSAVTGYGTGELFF
-,TRBV7-2,CASSEGQLYGYTF
-,TRBV5-5,CASSLQVHSPYGYTF
-,TRBV4-3,CASSQETDQPQHF
-,TRBV10-2,CASSEAGGTQYF
-,TRBV29-1,CSVESLQGTYEQYF
-,TRBV6-5,CASSPRVYNGYTF
-,TRBV28,CASSASGGRRFHTDTQYF
-,TRBV7-9,CASSQGGQGTTEAFF
-,TRBV6-2/TRBV6-3,CASSSRQGANTEAFF
-,TRBV5-5,CASSPGRGQGGSNEKLFF
-,TRBV19,CASSTLSGSQETQYF
-,TRBV11-2,CASSLTGTVPYEQYF
-,TRBV15,CATSSGLGVEQFF
-,TRBV5-1,CASSLGQGGMVYGYTF
-,TRBV7-2,CASSRATGTLNQPQHF
-,TRBV19,CASSMGTKNTGELFF
-,TRBV7-8,CASSLARDSEAFF
-,TRBV6-5,CASRAFVVNHYEQYF